This TCR beta chain was identified in a study of T cells in Graves' hyperthyroidism and ophthalmopathy. Whole-study findings and limits: Ophthalmopathy was distinguished from stable hyperthyroidism by 13 V-J signatures. Expanded thyroid clonotypes (above 0.001) were mostly also found in blood.

TCR beta CDR3 sequences were amplified from RNA transcripts. In the first-round RT-PCR of the TCR CDR3, the HTBI primer set was used. TCRdb re-called the multiplex PCR reads with MiXCR, one entry per CDR3 protein. The sample records 600,000 to 900,000 distinct CDR3 sequences, 16% being singletons. This CDR3 has 13 amino acids. The junction had 8 bases not matched to a gene; V was cut back by 6 bases and J by 4 bases. CDR1 is DFQATT, CDR2 SNEGSKA, per germline (reference sequence). This clonotype was found many times. Its target is unknown. The clonotype comes from a man between 18 and 29 years old with Graves' hyperthyroidism. What was sequenced was blood. The chain uses TRBV20-1 and TRBJ2-7; 8 nucleotides match TRBD2. CDR3 in amino acids: CSARPGGPYEQYF. The CDR3 bases are TGCAGTGCCAGGCCGGGAGGGCCGTACGAGCAGTACTTC.